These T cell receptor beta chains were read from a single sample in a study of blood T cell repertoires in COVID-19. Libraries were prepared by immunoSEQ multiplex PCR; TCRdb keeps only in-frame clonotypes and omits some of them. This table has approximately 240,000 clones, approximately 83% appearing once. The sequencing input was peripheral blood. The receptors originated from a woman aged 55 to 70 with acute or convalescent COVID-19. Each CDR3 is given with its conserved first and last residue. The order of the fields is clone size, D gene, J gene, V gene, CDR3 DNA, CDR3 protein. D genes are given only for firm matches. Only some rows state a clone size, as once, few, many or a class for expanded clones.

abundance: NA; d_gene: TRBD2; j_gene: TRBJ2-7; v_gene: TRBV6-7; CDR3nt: TGTGCCAGCAGTCACCGGGGGGGTAGGTCCTACGAGCAGTACTTC; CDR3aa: CASSHRGGRSYEQYF
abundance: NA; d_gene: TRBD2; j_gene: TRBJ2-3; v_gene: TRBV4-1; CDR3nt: TGCGCCAGCAGCCAAGTCCCGACTAGCGGGGGGGCTTGGGGCACAGATACGCAGTATTTT; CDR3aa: CASSQVPTSGGAWGTDTQYF
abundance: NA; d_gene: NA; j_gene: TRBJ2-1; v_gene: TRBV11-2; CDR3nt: TGTGCCAGCAGCCTCGGGACTTCCTACAATGAGCAGTTCTTC; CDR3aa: CASSLGTSYNEQFF
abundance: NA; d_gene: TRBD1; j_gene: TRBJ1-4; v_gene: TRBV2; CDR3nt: TGTGCCAGCAGAGGACAGGGTCTAGCTAATGAAAAACTGTTTTTT; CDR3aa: CASRGQGLANEKLFF
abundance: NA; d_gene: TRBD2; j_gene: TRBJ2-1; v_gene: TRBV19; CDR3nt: TGTGCCAGTAGTATAGGGCTAGCGGGGGGTTACAATGAGCAGTTCTTC; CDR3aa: CASSIGLAGGYNEQFF
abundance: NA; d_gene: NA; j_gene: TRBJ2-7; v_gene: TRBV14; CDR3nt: TGTGCCAGCAGCCAAGTCAGGGTTACAGGACCCTCTTCCTACGAGCAGTACTTC; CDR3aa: CASSQVRVTGPSSYEQYF
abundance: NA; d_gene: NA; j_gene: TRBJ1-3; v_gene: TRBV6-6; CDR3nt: TGTGCCAGCAGTTACTCGGAAGGAGGAGGAAACACCATATATTTT; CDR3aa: CASSYSEGGGNTIYF
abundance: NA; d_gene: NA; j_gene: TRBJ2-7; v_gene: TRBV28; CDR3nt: TGTGCCAGCAGTTCAGGAGGCTACGAGCAGTACTTC; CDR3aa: CASSSGGYEQYF
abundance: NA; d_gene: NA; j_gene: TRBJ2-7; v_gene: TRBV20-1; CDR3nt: TGCAGTGCCGAAAATCAGGGTGAGCAGTACTTC; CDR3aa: CSAENQGEQYF
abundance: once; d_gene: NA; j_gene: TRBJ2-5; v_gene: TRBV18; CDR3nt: TGTGCCAGCTCACCACAAAATCGCAGGGTGGGCGAGACCCAGTACTTC; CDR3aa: CASSPQNRRVGETQYF
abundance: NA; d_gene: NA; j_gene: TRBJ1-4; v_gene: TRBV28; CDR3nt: TGTGCCAGCAGTTTCGTGCGGGGACTTAATGAAAAACTGTTTTTT; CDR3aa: CASSFVRGLNEKLFF
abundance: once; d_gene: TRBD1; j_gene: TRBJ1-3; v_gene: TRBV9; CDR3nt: TGTGCCAGCAGCCCCAGAGCCGGGACAGCTGGAAACACCATATATTTT; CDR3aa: CASSPRAGTAGNTIYF
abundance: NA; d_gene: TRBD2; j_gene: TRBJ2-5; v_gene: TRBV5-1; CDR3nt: TGCGCCAGCAGCCCAACGGGGACTAGCGGGACCCAGTACTTC; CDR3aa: CASSPTGTSGTQYF
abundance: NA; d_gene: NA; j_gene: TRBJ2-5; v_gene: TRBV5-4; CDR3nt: TGTGCCAGCAGCTTGGGATTGGGGAGCCACCAAGGGACCCAGTACTTC; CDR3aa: CASSLGLGSHQGTQYF
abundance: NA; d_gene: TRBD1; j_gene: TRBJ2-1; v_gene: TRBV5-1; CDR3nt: TGCGCCAGCAGCTTGGGTCGGGACAGGGGTTCCGATGAGCAGTTCTTC; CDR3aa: CASSLGRDRGSDEQFF
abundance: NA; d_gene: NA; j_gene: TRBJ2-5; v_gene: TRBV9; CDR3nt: TGTGCCAGCAGCGTGGGGGGTGGTGACCAAGAGACCCAGTACTTC; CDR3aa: CASSVGGGDQETQYF
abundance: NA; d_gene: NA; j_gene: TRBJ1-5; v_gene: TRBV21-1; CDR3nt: TGTGCCAGCAGCGGGACAGGGGGCAATCAGCCCCAGCATTTT; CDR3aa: CASSGTGGNQPQHF
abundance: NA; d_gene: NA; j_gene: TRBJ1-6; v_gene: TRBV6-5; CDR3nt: TGTGCCAGCAGGACAGGACTAGCCCTACCCCTCCACTTT; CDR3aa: CASRTGLALPLHF